This record looks at one TCR beta chain sequence and its context. This clonotype has at least ten counts. Its recognized antigen is unknown. The input lacks base qualities; no much larger clone sits a single base away. The library was produced with RACE. The sequencer listed for this sample is NextSeq 500. Library preparation attached unique molecular identifiers to individual cDNA molecules for quantitative, reproducible TCR counting. Both TCR alpha and TCR beta chains were sequenced from each blood RNA sample. As for the original processing: Samples had a median of roughly 98,000 TCRs, with a range from roughly 20,000 to 700,000. V, J and CDR3 annotation of the TCR reads was performed with the Decombinator software suite. Every sample was subsampled to the same number of TCRs (28,000) for the PS versus PT1 abundance plots. Expanded TCRs were defined as absent before sensitization and observed at least eight times at the 2-week time point. TCRdb reran the public reads through fastp at Q25 and MiXCR, keeping productive beta chains. Here each entry gathers all rows of one CDR3 protein and keeps the most common genes and DNA. Here the V and J calls rest on TCRdb's processing, not on the authors' analysis. This sample holds 150,000 to 200,000 distinct CDR3 sequences; roughly 15% were observed only once. Less than 2% of the sample goes to the ten largest clones.

The germline V gene encodes CDR1 SEHNR and CDR2 FQNEAQ (reference sequence). The CDR3 numbers 14 residues from cysteine through phenylalanine. Solely the CDR3 DNA is kept, with 42 bases framed from the first base. The V end loses 2 bases and the J end loses 3 bases, and a stretch of 10 bases separates them. This specimen's time point label, interpreted: patch test 1, 2 weeks after DPC sensitization. This specimen's treatment or condition label, interpreted: therapeutic diphenylcyclopropenone sensitization with weekly scalp DPC. At every patch-test visit, the blood draw took place before the patch test was put on. Patients were considered eligible if aged 18 to 70, diagnosed with alopecia and deemed suitable for DPC therapy, and patients were excluded if pregnant. Total RNA was extracted from unfractionated whole blood collected in Tempus Blood RNA tubes. These data belong to a study of human T cells and chemical hapten exposure (dated by TCRdb to about 2021). Background on the whole study: For sensitization, 2% DPC in acetone was applied to a 2 cm by 2 cm area of upper inner arm skin. Throughout the approximately 26-week study period, patients were also given weekly therapeutic DPC doses on the scalp. Alopecia areata with under or over 50% scalp involvement, alopecia totalis and alopecia universalis were represented in the patient cohort, which was mostly female. The libraries were sequenced as a pool, and the TCR yield per sample differed mostly because of small variations in library volumes within the pool. Patch testing was done on the upper back using Finn chambers containing 0.01% DPC, and results were scored after 6 days according to International Contact Dermatitis Research Group standards. In alopecia patients, the study followed how the peripheral blood TCR repertoire changed in vivo over primary and secondary sensitization to diphenylcyclopropenone (DPC), a hapten. Blood for TCR sequencing was provided by twenty-nine alopecia patients at one to four time points (pre-sensitization, 2, 6 and 24 weeks). Blood was sampled from patients pre-sensitization (week 0) and at 2, 6 and about 24 weeks after DPC sensitization. Here is what the overall study found, with its caveats: Alopecia, a presumed autoimmune disease, was present in all patients, so the immune response of the patients might differ from that of healthy individuals. A positive correlation was found between the number of PT1 expanded TCRs and patch test score, with significance reached at thresholds 8, 16 and 32 but not 4. Expanded TCRs formed significantly more large CDR3 similarity clusters than pre-sensitization or healthy control sets, consistent with antigen-driven responses. No change with DPC sensitization was found in the number of TCRs above 1 in 1000 frequency, and no evidence of global repertoire structure alterations was found. Repeated subsampling changed both the strength of the expansion versus patch-test correlation and the threshold at which the correlation became significant.

The sequencing used whole blood, collected in connection with sensitization to the hapten diphenylcyclopropenone (DPC). This clonotype was sampled from a woman aged 25-40 years with alopecia areata. Some clones in this sample may be carry-over from other donors' samples. The rearranged chain carries TRBV7-9 and TRBJ1-2, with no D gene named confidently. The nucleotide sequence is given as TGTGCCAGCAGCTTACACCTCCAAGACTATGGCTACACCTTC. It encodes CASSLHLQDYGYTF.